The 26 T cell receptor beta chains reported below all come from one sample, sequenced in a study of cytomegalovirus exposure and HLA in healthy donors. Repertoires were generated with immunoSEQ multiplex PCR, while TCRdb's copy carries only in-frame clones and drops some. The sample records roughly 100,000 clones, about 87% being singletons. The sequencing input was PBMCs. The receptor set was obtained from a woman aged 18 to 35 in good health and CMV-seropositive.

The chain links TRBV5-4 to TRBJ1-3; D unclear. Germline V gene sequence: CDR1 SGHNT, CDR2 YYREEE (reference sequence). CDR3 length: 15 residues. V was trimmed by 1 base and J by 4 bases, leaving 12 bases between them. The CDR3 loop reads CASSLQEEAGNTIYF. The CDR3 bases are TGTGCCAGCAGCTTGCAGGAGGAGGCCGGAAACACCATATATTTT.

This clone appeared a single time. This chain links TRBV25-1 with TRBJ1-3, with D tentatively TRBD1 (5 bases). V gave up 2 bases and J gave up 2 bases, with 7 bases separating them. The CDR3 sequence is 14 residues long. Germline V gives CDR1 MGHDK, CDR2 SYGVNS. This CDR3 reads CASSEQGPGNTIYF. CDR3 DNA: TGTGCCAGCAGTGAACAGGGTCCTGGAAACACCATATATTTT. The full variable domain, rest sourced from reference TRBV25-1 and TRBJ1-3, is EADIYQTPRYLVIGTGKKITLECSQTMGHDKMYWYQQDPGMELHLIHYSYGVNSTEKGDLSSESTVSRIRTEHFPLTLESARPSHTSQYLCASSEQGPGNTIYFGEGSWLTVV.

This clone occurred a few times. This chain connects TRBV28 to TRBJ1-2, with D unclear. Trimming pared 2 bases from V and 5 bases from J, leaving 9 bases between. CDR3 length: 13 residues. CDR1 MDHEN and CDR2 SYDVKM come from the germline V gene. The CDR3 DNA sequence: TGTGCCAGCAGTTTACGTCAGTTATATGGCTACACCTTC. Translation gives CASSLRQLYGYTF.

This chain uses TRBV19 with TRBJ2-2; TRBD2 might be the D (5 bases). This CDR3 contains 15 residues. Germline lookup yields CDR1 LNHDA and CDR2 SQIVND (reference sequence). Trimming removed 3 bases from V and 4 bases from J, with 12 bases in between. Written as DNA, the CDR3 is TGTGCCAGTAGTATTTCGTCGGGGTTCACCGGGGAGCTGTTTTTT. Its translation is CASSISSGFTGELFF.

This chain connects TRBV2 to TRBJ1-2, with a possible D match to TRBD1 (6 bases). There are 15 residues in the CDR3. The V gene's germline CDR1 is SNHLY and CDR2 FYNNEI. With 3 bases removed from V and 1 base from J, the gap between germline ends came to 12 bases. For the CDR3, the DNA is TGTGCCAGCAGTGACTGGGACAAAGATAACTATGGCTACACCTTC. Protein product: CASSDWDKDNYGYTF.

CDR3 in DNA: TGTGCCAGCAGTTACGGGACTAGCGGGGCGTCTGAGCAGTTCTTC. This gives the protein CASSYGTSGASEQFF. The rearrangement joins TRBV6-5 to TRBJ2-1; 13 positions agree with TRBD2. Germline assignment: CDR1 MNHEY and CDR2 SVGAGI. The CDR3 contains 15 residues. Germline trimming cut 2 bases from V and 9 bases from J; bases unmatched to any gene: 4.

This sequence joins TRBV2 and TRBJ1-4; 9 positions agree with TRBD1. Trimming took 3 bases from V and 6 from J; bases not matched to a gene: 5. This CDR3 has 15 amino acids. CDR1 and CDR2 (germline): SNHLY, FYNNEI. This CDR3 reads CASSDDRGIDEKLFF. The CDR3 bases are TGTGCCAGCAGTGACGACAGGGGGATCGATGAAAAACTGTTTTTT.

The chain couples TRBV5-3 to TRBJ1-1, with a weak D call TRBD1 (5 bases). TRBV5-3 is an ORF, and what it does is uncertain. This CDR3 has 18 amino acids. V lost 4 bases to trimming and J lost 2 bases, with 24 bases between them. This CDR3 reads CARSPIQRGKKSNTEAFF. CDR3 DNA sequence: TGTGCCAGAAGCCCAATTCAGCGGGGCAAGAAAAGCAACACTGAAGCTTTCTTT.

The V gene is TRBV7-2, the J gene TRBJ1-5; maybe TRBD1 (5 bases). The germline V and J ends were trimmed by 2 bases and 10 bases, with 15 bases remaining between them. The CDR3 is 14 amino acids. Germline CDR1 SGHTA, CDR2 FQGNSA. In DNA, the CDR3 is TGTGCCAGCAGCTTATTCGGAGGGGATAGACCCCAGCATTTT. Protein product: CASSLFGGDRPQHF.

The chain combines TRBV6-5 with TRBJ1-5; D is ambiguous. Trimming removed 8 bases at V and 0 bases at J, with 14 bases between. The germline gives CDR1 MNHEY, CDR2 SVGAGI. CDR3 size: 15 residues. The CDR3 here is CASRFRAHSNQPQHF. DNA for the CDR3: TGTGCCAGCCGTTTCCGTGCACATAGCAATCAGCCCCAGCATTTT.

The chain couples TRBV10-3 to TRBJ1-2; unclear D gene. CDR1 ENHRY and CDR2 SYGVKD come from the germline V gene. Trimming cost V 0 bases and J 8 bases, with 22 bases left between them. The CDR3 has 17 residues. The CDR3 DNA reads TGTGCCATCAGTGAGTCAGGCGGTTTAGTTCGTGCGGAGGGCTACACCTTC. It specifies CAISESGGLVRAEGYTF.

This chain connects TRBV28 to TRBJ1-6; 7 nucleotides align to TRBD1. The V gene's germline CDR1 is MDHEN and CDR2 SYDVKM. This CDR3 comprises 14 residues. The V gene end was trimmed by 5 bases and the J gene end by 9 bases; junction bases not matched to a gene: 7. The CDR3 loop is CASSLTGPFSPLHF. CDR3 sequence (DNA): TGTGCCAGCAGTCTGACAGGGCCTTTTTCACCCCTCCACTTT.

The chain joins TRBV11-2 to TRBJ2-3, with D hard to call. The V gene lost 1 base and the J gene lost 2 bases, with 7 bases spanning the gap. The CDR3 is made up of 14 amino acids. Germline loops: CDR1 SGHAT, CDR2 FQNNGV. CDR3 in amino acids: CASSLVLSTDTQYF. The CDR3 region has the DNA TGTGCCAGCAGCTTAGTACTATCCACAGATACGCAGTATTTT.

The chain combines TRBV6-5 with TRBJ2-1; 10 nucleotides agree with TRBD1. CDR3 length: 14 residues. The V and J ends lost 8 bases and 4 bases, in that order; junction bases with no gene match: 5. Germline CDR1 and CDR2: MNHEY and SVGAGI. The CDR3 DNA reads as TGTGCCAGCGTCCCGGGACAGGGGTACAATGAGCAGTTCTTC. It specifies CASVPGQGYNEQFF.

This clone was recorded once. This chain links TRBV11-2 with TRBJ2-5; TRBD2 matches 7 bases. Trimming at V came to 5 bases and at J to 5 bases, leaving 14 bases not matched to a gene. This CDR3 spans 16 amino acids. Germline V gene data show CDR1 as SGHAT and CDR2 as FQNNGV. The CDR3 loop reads CASSASLAAAGETQYF. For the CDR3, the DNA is TGTGCCAGCAGCGCCTCCCTAGCGGCCGCCGGGGAGACCCAGTACTTC.

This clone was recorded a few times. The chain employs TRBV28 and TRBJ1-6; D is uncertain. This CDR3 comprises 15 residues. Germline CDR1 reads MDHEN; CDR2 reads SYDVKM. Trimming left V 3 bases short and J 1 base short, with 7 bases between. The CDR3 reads CASSFGKSYNSPLHF. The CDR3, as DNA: TGTGCCAGCAGTTTCGGGAAGTCCTATAATTCACCCCTCCACTTT. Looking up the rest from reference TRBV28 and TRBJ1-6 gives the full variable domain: DVKVTQSSRYLVKRTGEKVFLECVQDMDHENMFWYRQDPGLGLRLIYFSYDVKMKEKGDIPEGYSVSREKKERFSLILESASTNQTSMYLCASSFGKSYNSPLHFGNGTRLTVT.

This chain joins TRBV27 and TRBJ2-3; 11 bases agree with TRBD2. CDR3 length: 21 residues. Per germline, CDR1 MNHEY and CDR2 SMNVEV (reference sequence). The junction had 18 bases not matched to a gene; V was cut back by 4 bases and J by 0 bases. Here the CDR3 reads CASSSSRDRSSGGMSTDTQYF. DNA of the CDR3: TGTGCCAGCAGTTCCTCAAGGGACAGGTCTAGCGGGGGGATGAGCACAGATACGCAGTATTTT.

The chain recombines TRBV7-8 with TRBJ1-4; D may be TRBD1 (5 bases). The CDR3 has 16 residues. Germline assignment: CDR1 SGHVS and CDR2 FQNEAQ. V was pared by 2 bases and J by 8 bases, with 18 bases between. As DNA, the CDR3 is TGTGCCAGCAGCTTACTCGACGGGGGATTGCGGGAAAAACTGTTTTTT. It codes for CASSLLDGGLREKLFF. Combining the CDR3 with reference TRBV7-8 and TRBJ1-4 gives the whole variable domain GAGVSQSPRYKVAKRGQDVALRCDPISGHVSLFWYQQALGQGPEFLTYFQNEAQLDKSGLPSDRFFAERPEGSVSTLKIQRTQQEDSAVYLCASSLLDGGLREKLFFGSGTQLSVL.

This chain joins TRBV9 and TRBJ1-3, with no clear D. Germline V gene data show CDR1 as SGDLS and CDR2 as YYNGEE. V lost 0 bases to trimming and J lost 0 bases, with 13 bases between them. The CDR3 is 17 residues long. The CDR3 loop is CASSVVGGGLSGNTIYF. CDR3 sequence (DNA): TGTGCCAGCAGCGTAGTCGGCGGCGGACTCTCTGGAAACACCATATATTTT.

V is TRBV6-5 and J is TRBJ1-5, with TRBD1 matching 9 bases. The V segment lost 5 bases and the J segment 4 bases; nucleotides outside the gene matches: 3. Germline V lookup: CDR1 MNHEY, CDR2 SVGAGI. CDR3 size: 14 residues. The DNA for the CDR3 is TGTGCCAGCAGTCACGGACAGGGGAATCAGCCCCAGCATTTT. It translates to CASSHGQGNQPQHF.

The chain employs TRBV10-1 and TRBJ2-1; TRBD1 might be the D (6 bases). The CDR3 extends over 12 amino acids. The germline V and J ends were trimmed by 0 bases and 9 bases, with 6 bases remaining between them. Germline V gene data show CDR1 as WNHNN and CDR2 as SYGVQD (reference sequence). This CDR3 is CASSESGAEQFF. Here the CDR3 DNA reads TGCGCCAGCAGTGAGTCGGGGGCTGAGCAGTTCTTC.

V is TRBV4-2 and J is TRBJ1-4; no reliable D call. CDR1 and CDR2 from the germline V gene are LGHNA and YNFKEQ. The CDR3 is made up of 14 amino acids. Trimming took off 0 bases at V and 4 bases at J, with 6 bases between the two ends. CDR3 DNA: TGTGCCAGCAGCCAAGAGCGGTTTAATGAAAAACTGTTTTTT. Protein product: CASSQERFNEKLFF.

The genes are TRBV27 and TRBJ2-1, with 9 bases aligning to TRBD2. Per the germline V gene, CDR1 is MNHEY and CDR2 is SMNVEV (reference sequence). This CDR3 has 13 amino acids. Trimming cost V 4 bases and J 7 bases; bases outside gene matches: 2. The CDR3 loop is CASSWGLANEQFF. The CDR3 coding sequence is TGTGCCAGCAGTTGGGGACTAGCAAATGAGCAGTTCTTC.

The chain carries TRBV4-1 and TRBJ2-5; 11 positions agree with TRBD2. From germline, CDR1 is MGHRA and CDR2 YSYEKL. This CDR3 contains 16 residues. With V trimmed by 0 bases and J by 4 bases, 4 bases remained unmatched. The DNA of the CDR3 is TGCGCCAGCAGCCAAGAGGTAGCGGGGGGGCGAGAGACCCAGTACTTC. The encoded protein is CASSQEVAGGRETQYF.

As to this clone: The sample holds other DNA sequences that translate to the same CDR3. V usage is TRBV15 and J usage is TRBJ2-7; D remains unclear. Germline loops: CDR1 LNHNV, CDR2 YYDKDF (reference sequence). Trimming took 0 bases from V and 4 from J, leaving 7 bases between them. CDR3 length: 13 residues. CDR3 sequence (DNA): TGTGCCACCAGCAGAGATTCGGGTTACGAGCAGTACTTC. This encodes CATSRDSGYEQYF. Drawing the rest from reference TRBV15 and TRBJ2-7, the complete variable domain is DAMVIQNPRYQVTQFGKPVTLSCSQTLNHNVMYWYQQKSSQAPKLLFHYYDKDFNNEADTPDNFQSRRPNTSFCFLDIRSPGLGDTAMYLCATSRDSGYEQYFGPGTRLTVT.

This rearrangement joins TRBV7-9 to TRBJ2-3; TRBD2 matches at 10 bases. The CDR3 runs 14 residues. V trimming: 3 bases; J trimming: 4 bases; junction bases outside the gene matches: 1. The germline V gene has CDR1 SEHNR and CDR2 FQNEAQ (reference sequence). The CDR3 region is CASSFLAGADTQYF. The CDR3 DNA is TGTGCCAGCAGCTTCCTAGCGGGGGCAGATACGCAGTATTTT.